Below are 31 T cell receptor beta chains sequenced from a single sample in a study of OX40 agonist ivuxolimab in advanced cancers. Only in-frame clones appear in the TCRdb table, and some are missing; sequencing was by immunoSEQ multiplex PCR. Among some 75,000 clones, around 90% were seen once, and the ten largest hold around 2.5%. The sequenced sample was CD4+ or CD8+ T cells sorted from blood, obtained in a trial of the OX40 agonist ivuxolimab. The receptors were sampled from an adult with an advanced solid tumor such as melanoma, head and neck, liver or kidney cancer.

This chain uses TRBV5-4 with TRBJ2-1; no firm D call. V lost 0 bases to trimming and J lost 3 bases, with 10 bases between them. From germline, CDR1 is SGHNT and CDR2 YYREEE (reference sequence). The CDR3 spans 15 residues. The CDR3 is CASSLGLSGYNEQFF. The DNA for the CDR3 is TGTGCCAGCAGCTTGGGTTTGTCGGGCTACAATGAGCAGTTCTTC.

V and J are TRBV6-5 and TRBJ1-2; D unresolved. Germline CDR1 and CDR2: MNHEY and SVGAGI. CDR3 size: 12 residues. V gave up 10 bases and J gave up 4 bases, with 13 bases separating them. The CDR3 loop reads CAIRTEAYGYTF. As DNA, the CDR3 is TGTGCCATTCGAACAGAGGCCTATGGCTACACCTTC.

This sequence joins TRBV5-1 and TRBJ1-1; D remains ambiguous. Germline CDR1 reads SGHRS; CDR2 reads YFSETQ. Deletions cut 4 bases from V and 0 bases from J, with 19 bases between. CDR3 size: 17 residues. This chain's CDR3 is CASSPSYGRFMNTEAFF. The CDR3 DNA follows: TGCGCCAGCAGCCCATCATATGGCAGATTCATGAACACTGAAGCTTTCTTT.

This clone was recorded once. J is TRBJ1-1 and V is TRBV11-2; maybe TRBD1 (6 bases). V was pared by 5 bases and J by 7 bases, with 14 bases between. Germline V gene data show CDR1 as SGHAT and CDR2 as FQNNGV. CDR3 length: 13 residues. The CDR3 is CASSRGEIYEAFF. For the CDR3, the DNA is TGTGCCAGCAGCAGGGGGGAAATATATGAAGCTTTCTTT.

The CDR3 DNA reads as TGTGCCAGCAGCCTCGGCGGGGACCAAGAGACCCAGTACTTC. Encoded protein: CASSLGGDQETQYF. The rearrangement joins TRBV7-2 to TRBJ2-5, with TRBD2 as a possible D gene (6 bases). The CDR3 has 14 amino acids. Germline values: CDR1 SGHTA, CDR2 FQGNSA. V lost 5 bases to trimming and J lost 0 bases, with 10 bases between them.

This chain links TRBV6-4 with TRBJ2-3; D is possibly TRBD2 (7 bases). This CDR3 spans 15 amino acids. V dropped 4 bases and J dropped 2 bases, with 13 bases sitting between them. Germline CDR1 is MRHNA and CDR2 is SNTAGT. CDR3 sequence reads: CASSVRGAHTDTQYF. Here the CDR3 DNA reads TGTGCCAGCAGTGTACGGGGGGCCCACACAGATACGCAGTATTTT.

The V gene is TRBV19, the J gene TRBJ2-1, with 10 bases that match TRBD1. Looked up from germline, CDR1 is LNHDA and CDR2 is SQIVND (reference sequence). Trimming removed 5 bases from V and 7 bases from J; junction bases left unmatched: 11. The CDR3 is 16 residues long. The CDR3 DNA reads TGTGCCAGTAGTCCCTTAGACAGGGGGCCCGAAAATGAGCAGTTCTTC. It encodes CASSPLDRGPENEQFF.

V usage is TRBV6-5 and J usage is TRBJ1-2, with TRBD1 as a possible D gene (6 bases). Looked up from germline, CDR1 is MNHEY and CDR2 is SVGAGI. CDR3 length: 14 amino acids. The V end lost 2 bases, the J end lost 8 bases, and 15 bases lay between the germline ends. The CDR3 DNA follows: TGTGCCAGCAGTTACGCCTTGGGGGCGCGGGGCTACACCTTC. This gives the protein CASSYALGARGYTF.

The J gene is TRBJ2-5, the V gene TRBV27; D could derive from TRBD1 or TRBD2 (5 bases each). Trimming took 3 bases from V and 4 from J, leaving 12 bases between them. The CDR3 has 14 amino acids. In germline, CDR1 is MNHEY, CDR2 SMNVEV (reference sequence). The CDR3 is CASSFGSGGETQYF. The CDR3 DNA reads as TGTGCCAGCAGTTTCGGTAGTGGGGGAGAGACCCAGTACTTC.

This clone ranks as medium-sized. This chain uses TRBV30 with TRBJ1-1; D is ambiguous. V was trimmed by 3 bases and J by 4 bases, leaving 12 bases between them. Looked up from germline, CDR1 is GTSNPN and CDR2 is SVGIG (reference sequence). There are 13 residues in the CDR3. This chain's CDR3 is CAWRVAGSTEAFF. The CDR3 coding sequence is TGTGCCTGGAGAGTGGCGGGGAGCACTGAAGCTTTCTTT.

The chain links TRBV5-4 to TRBJ1-2; 11 nucleotides agree with TRBD1. Germline V gives CDR1 SGHNT, CDR2 YYREEE (reference sequence). CDR3 length: 13 residues. The J segment lost 8 bases and the V segment lost 4 bases, leaving 4 bases of the junction unmatched. The CDR3 loop reads CASSLGTGGGYTF. The CDR3 nucleotides read TGTGCCAGCAGCCTAGGGACAGGGGGGGGCTACACCTTC.

Note on this clone: Other DNA sequences in this specimen translate into the identical CDR3. This sequence joins TRBV12-5 and TRBJ2-7, with 7 bases that match TRBD1. V trimming: 5 bases; J trimming: 0 bases; junction bases outside the gene matches: 1. The CDR3 runs to 13 residues. The germline CDR1 and CDR2 sequences are LGHNT and FRNRAP. The CDR3 reads CASGRDSSYEQYF. The CDR3 DNA follows: TGTGCTAGTGGTCGGGACAGCTCCTACGAGCAGTACTTC. The full variable domain, its missing parts supplied by reference TRBV12-5 and TRBJ2-7, is DARVTQTPRHKVTEMGQEVTMRCQPILGHNTVFWYRQTMMQGLELLAYFRNRAPLDDSGMPKDRFSAEMPDATLATLKIQPSEPRDSAVYFCASGRDSSYEQYFGPGTRLTVT.

The chain uses TRBV19 and TRBJ1-2; 7 bases agree with TRBD1. J was trimmed by 0 bases and V by 5 bases; bases with no gene match: 12. This CDR3 region has 17 residues. Germline values: CDR1 LNHDA, CDR2 SQIVND (reference sequence). The CDR3 sequence: CASSPDLGTASNYGYTF. CDR3 DNA: TGTGCCAGTAGTCCAGACCTAGGGACAGCCTCTAACTATGGCTACACCTTC. Together with reference TRBV19 and TRBJ1-2, the CDR3 gives the full variable domain: DGGITQSPKYLFRKEGQNVTLSCEQNLNHDAMYWYRQDPGQGLRLIYYSQIVNDFQKGDIAEGYSVSREKKESFPLTVTSAQKNPTAFYLCASSPDLGTASNYGYTFGSGTRLTVV.

The chain joins TRBV5-6 to TRBJ2-3; 7 bases fit TRBD1. The CDR3 contains 17 residues. After removal of 0 bases from V and 2 bases from J, the junction contained 9 bases not matched to a gene. CDR1 and CDR2 from the germline V gene are SGHDT and YYEEEE. CDR3 sequence: CASSLAWTGSSTDTQYF. As DNA, the CDR3 is TGTGCCAGCAGCTTGGCCTGGACAGGTTCTTCCACAGATACGCAGTATTTT.

This chain connects TRBV10-3 to TRBJ2-3; possibly TRBD1 for D (6 bases). The CDR3 is 16 residues long. V shed 2 bases and J shed 0 bases, with 12 bases lying between them. Germline-derived CDR1 and CDR2 are ENHRY and SYGVKD. Here the CDR3 reads CAISEGRGPSTDTQYF. For the CDR3, the DNA is TGTGCCATCAGTGAGGGCAGGGGACCAAGCACAGATACGCAGTATTTT.

The V gene is TRBV27, the J gene TRBJ2-7; 8 nucleotides match TRBD1. After removal of 2 bases from V and 3 bases from J, the junction contained 6 bases not matched to a gene. This CDR3 region has 15 residues. CDR1 MNHEY and CDR2 SMNVEV come from the germline V gene (reference sequence). The CDR3 reads CASSLSPGGNYEQYV. CDR3 in DNA: TGTGCCAGCAGTTTAAGCCCAGGGGGCAACTACGAGCAGTACGTC.

The gene calls are TRBV15 and TRBJ2-7; D is undetermined. CDR3 length: 13 amino acids. V shed 2 bases and J shed 0 bases, with 5 bases lying between them. Looked up from germline, CDR1 is LNHNV and CDR2 is YYDKDF (reference sequence). The CDR3 loop is CATSRYSSYEQYF. CDR3 nucleotides: TGTGCCACCAGCAGATACAGCTCCTACGAGCAGTACTTC.

The rearrangement links TRBV6-5 to TRBJ1-1, with D perhaps matching TRBD1 (5 bases). The CDR3 extends over 11 amino acids. The V gene's germline CDR1 is MNHEY and CDR2 SVGAGI. V lost 8 bases, J lost 3 bases, and 7 bases lay in between. The CDR3 reads CASLGDTEAFF. In DNA form, the CDR3 reads TGTGCCAGCTTAGGGGACACTGAAGCTTTCTTT.

The chain recombines TRBV10-1 with TRBJ2-5; 7 bases agree with TRBD1. The CDR3 length is 15 residues. Trimming at V came to 4 bases and at J to 1 base, leaving 6 bases not matched to a gene. Per the germline V gene, CDR1 is WNHNN and CDR2 is SYGVQD (reference sequence). DNA for the CDR3: TGCGCCAGCAGTGTCGGGACAGCTACCCAAGAGACCCAGTACTTC. Protein product: CASSVGTATQETQYF.

The gene calls are TRBV11-2 and TRBJ2-1; D gene uncertain. The CDR3 has 12 residues. Germline V gives CDR1 SGHAT, CDR2 FQNNGV. V dropped 1 base and J dropped 7 bases, with 5 bases sitting between them. In DNA form, the CDR3 reads TGTGCCAGCAGCTTAGTACTAAATGAGCAGTTCTTC. Protein: CASSLVLNEQFF.

The rearrangement joins TRBV11-2 to TRBJ2-3; D call uncertain. This CDR3 is 17 amino acids long. V lost 2 bases to trimming and J lost 0 bases, with 15 bases between them. Per the germline V gene, CDR1 is SGHAT and CDR2 is FQNNGV. The CDR3 region has the DNA TGTGCCAGCAGCTTAAGGTTGCGGAGCTTTAGCACAGATACGCAGTATTTT. It specifies CASSLRLRSFSTDTQYF.

V gene TRBV27 combines with J gene TRBJ2-7, with D perhaps assigned TRBD1 or TRBD2 (5 bases each). V lost 11 bases and J 5 bases, leaving 7 bases between the germline ends. The CDR3 is 9 residues long. Germline CDR1 MNHEY, CDR2 SMNVEV (reference sequence). The CDR3 DNA reads TGTGCCGAGGGGAACGAGCAGTACGTC. Translated, it gives CAEGNEQYV.

The chain is built from TRBV11-2 and TRBJ2-6; D is ambiguous. Trimming shortened V by 2 bases and J by 3 bases, and 17 bases separated the two germline ends. The germline CDR1 and CDR2 sequences are SGHAT and FQNNGV. The CDR3 has 18 amino acids. CDR3 in DNA: TGTGCCAGCAGCTTAAGGCCGAATAGGGATGGTGGGGCCAACGTCCTGACTTTC. It codes for CASSLRPNRDGGANVLTF.

This chain connects TRBV2 to TRBJ1-4; D unclear. V shed 6 bases and J shed 10 bases, with 15 bases lying between them. The CDR3 is 13 amino acids. Per the germline V gene, CDR1 is SNHLY and CDR2 is FYNNEI. CDR3 residues: CASSPEGSGKLFF. CDR3 in DNA: TGTGCCAGCAGCCCGGAGGGATCGGGAAAACTGTTTTTT.

The V gene is TRBV28, the J gene TRBJ1-3; D is possibly TRBD1 (6 bases). In germline, CDR1 is MDHEN, CDR2 SYDVKM. The CDR3 consists of 14 residues. With 7 bases removed from V and 2 bases from J, the gap between germline ends came to 12 bases. The CDR3 bases are TGTGCCAGCACCTGGGGGGGGCCTGGAAACACCATATATTTT. Translated, it gives CASTWGGPGNTIYF.

The V call is TRBV11-2, the J call TRBJ1-1; D is ambiguous. Germline loops: CDR1 SGHAT, CDR2 FQNNGV. V was pared by 4 bases and J by 10 bases, with 13 bases between. The CDR3 runs to 12 residues. CDR3 amino acids: CASSWGSRGAFF. The CDR3 DNA reads TGTGCCAGCAGCTGGGGTTCAAGAGGAGCTTTCTTT. The full variable domain, completed using reference TRBV11-2 and TRBJ1-1, is EAGVAQSPRYKIIEKRQSVAFWCNPISGHATLYWYQQILGQGPKLLIQFQNNGVVDDSQLPKDRFSAERLKGVDSTLKIQPAKLEDSAVYLCASSWGSRGAFFGQGTRLTVV.

This clone is labeled medium-sized. This chain joins TRBV7-9 and TRBJ1-1, with D possibly being TRBD1 (5 bases). V was shortened by 3 bases and J by 4 bases, with 9 bases between the two germline ends. Germline lookup yields CDR1 SEHNR and CDR2 FQNEAQ (reference sequence). This CDR3 spans 13 amino acids. CDR3 sequence: CASSFGASTEAFF. CDR3 DNA: TGTGCCAGCAGCTTTGGGGCATCCACTGAAGCTTTCTTT.

The chain employs TRBV28 and TRBJ1-2; tentatively, D is TRBD1 (5 bases). The length of the CDR3 is 16 residues. The ends were cut back, 2 bases at V and 0 bases at J, with 13 bases in the middle. Germline V gene lookup returns CDR1 MDHEN and CDR2 SYDVKM. The CDR3 region is CASSLGGSEANYGYTF. The CDR3 nucleotides read TGTGCCAGCAGTTTAGGGGGATCGGAAGCTAACTATGGCTACACCTTC.

The rearrangement links TRBV5-5 to TRBJ1-1, with D possibly TRBD1 on 6 matching bases. Trimming cost V 4 bases and J 3 bases, with 19 bases left between them. Germline-derived CDR1 and CDR2 are SGHKS and YYEKEE (reference sequence). The CDR3 consists of 16 residues. CDR3 nucleotides: TGTGCCAGCAGCCGCCCCCAGGGGCCGAAGGACACTGAAGCTTTCTTT. This codes for CASSRPQGPKDTEAFF.

This sequence joins TRBV2 and TRBJ1-1, with D hard to call. CDR3 length: 13 amino acids. Trimming pared 9 bases from V and 2 bases from J, leaving 13 bases between. Germline CDR1 and CDR2: SNHLY and FYNNEI. The CDR3 bases are TGTGCCAGTTTCAAGGAGGGAAACACTGAAGCTTTCTTT. Translating gives CASFKEGNTEAFF.

The chain employs TRBV4-1 and TRBJ2-2; 8 positions agree with TRBD1. V lost 3 bases, J lost 2 bases, and 8 bases stayed unmatched. CDR3 length: 17 residues. Germline loops: CDR1 MGHRA, CDR2 YSYEKL. CDR3: CASSHHRGTGNTGELFF. The CDR3 nucleotides read TGCGCCAGCAGCCACCATAGAGGGACAGGTAACACCGGGGAGCTGTTTTTT.